Detailed here is one TCR beta chain. The data stem from a study of T cell responses to AZD1222 COVID-19 vaccine. V lost 5 bases and J lost 3, with 13 bases in between. The CDR3 runs 14 residues. In germline, CDR1 is MGHDK, CDR2 SYGVNS. TCRdb keeps only in-frame clones here, not all; method: immunoSEQ multiplex PCR. The sample yields some 120,000 clones, around 90% seen once. The chain carries TRBV25-1 and TRBJ1-2; D might be TRBD1 (5 bases). The sequencing here drew on peripheral blood, taken 28 days after the second AZD1222 dose. This receptor was obtained from an adult who received the AZD1222 COVID-19 vaccine. CDR3 loop: CASSPQGGYYGYTF. The CDR3 DNA reads TGTGCCAGCAGTCCTCAGGGAGGGTACTATGGCTACACCTTC.